The rows below give T cell receptor beta chains drawn from one sample of a study of OX40 agonist ivuxolimab in advanced cancers. Clones were read by immunoSEQ multiplex PCR, and TCRdb kept only the in-frame ones, dropping some. This sample carries about 110,000 clones, less than 95% of them seen once, and the ten largest clones take approximately 0.5%. Sequencing used CD4+ or CD8+ T cells sorted from blood, obtained in a trial of the OX40 agonist ivuxolimab. The receptors come from an adult with an advanced solid tumor such as melanoma, head and neck, liver or kidney cancer. CDR3s include the opening cysteine and the closing phenylalanine or tryptophan. The D gene is left open where the match is weak.

CDR3aa	d_gene	v_gene	j_gene
CASSYGGGPTWGAFF	NA	TRBV6-6	TRBJ1-1
CASSIQGARSEAFF	TRBD1	TRBV19	TRBJ1-1
CASSSGWGMNTEAFF	NA	TRBV11-3	TRBJ1-1
CAWSGETNEQFF	NA	TRBV30	TRBJ2-1
CASYTRGRPGTEAFF	NA	TRBV28	TRBJ1-1
CASSLDGRVRETQYF	NA	TRBV5-8	TRBJ2-5
CASNGGAGFHEQFF	NA	TRBV5-1	TRBJ2-1
CAWSGTGPTQYF	TRBD1	TRBV30	TRBJ2-3
CASSSRGAGETQYF	TRBD2	TRBV11-3	TRBJ2-5
CASSLYRAGEKLFF	NA	TRBV7-2	TRBJ1-4
CASSQGGLSTEAFF	NA	TRBV14	TRBJ1-1
CASSFPTGIETQYF	TRBD1	TRBV5-4	TRBJ2-5
CATSREPGNTEAFF	NA	TRBV15	TRBJ1-1
CAWSHGTGSNQPQHF	TRBD1	TRBV30	TRBJ1-5
CASSLEQTDTQYF	NA	TRBV5-6	TRBJ2-3
CASSVQSGGNYGYTF	TRBD1	TRBV18	TRBJ1-2
CASSLGGPGELFF	NA	TRBV5-6	TRBJ2-2
CASSLVRAITEAFF	NA	TRBV28	TRBJ1-1
CASSPRTASYEQYF	NA	TRBV9	TRBJ2-7